This T cell receptor (beta chain) appears in the sequencing data of a study of blood T cells in healthy people across ages. The germline V gene encodes CDR1 MGHRA and CDR2 YSYEKL. The CDR3 runs to 16 residues. V gave up 3 bases and J gave up 2 bases; unmatched junction bases: 8. Combining a sample-barcoded 5' primer with a J-beta primer mix, a second PCR ran for about 6 to 12 cycles. TCRdb re-called the 5' RACE reads through MiXCR, storing one row per CDR3 protein. The top ten clones hold roughly a tenth of a sample with more than 600,000 distinct CDR3 sequences, approximately 25% of them seen once. The sample was also reused in another study, on T cells of mothers and their children.

Material: blood. The sequence was collected from a boy younger than 18 in good health. The chain combines TRBV4-1 with TRBJ2-5, with 8 bases matching TRBD1. The CDR3 DNA reads as TGCGCCAGCAGCCATGCCGGACAGGGAGAACAAGAGACCCAGTACTTC. It is translated as CASSHAGQGEQETQYF.